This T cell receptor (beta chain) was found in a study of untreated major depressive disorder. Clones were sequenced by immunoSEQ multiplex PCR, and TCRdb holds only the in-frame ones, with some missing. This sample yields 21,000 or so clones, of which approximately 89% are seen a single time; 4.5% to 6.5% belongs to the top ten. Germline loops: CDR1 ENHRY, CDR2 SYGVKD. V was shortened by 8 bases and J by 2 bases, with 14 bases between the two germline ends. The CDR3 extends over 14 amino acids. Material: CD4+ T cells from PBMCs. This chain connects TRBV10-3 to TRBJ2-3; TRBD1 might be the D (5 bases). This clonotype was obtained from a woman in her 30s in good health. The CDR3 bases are TGTGCCATCTCATTAGGGGATTCCACAGATACGCAGTATTTT. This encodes CAISLGDSTDTQYF.